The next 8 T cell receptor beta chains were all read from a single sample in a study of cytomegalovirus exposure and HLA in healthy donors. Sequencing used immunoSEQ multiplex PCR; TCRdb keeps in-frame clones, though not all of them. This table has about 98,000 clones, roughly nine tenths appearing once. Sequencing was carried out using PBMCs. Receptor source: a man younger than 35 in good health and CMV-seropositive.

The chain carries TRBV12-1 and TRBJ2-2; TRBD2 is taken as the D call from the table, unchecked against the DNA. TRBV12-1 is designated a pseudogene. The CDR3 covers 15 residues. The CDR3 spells CADRDSPGDTGELFF. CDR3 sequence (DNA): TGTGCCGACCGGGACTCCCCCGGGGACACCGGGGAGCTGTTTTTT.

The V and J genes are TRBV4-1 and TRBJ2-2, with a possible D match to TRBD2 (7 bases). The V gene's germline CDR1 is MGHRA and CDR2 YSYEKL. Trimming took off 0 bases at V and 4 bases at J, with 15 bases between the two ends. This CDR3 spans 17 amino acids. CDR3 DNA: TGCGCCAGCAGCCAAGATGGGGGGGGGCAGGTCACCGGGGAGCTGTTTTTT. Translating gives CASSQDGGGQVTGELFF.

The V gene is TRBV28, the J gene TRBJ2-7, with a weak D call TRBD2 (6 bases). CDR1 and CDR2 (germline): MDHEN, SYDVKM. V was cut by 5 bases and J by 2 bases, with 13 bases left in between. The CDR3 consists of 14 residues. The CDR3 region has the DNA TGTGCCAGCAGTCTACCTAGCGTAGCCTACGAGCAGTACTTC. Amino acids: CASSLPSVAYEQYF.

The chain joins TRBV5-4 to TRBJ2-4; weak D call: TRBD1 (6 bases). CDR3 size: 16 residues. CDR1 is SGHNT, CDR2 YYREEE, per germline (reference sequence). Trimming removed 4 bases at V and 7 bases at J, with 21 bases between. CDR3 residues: CASSPGQSPHGNIQYF. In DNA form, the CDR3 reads TGTGCCAGCAGCCCTGGACAGTCCCCTCATGGGAACATTCAGTACTTC.

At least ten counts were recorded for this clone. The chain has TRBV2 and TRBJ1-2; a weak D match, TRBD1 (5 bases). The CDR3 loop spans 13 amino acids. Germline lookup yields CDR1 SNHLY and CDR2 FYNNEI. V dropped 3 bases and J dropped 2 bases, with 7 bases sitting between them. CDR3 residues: CASSDGGNYGYTF. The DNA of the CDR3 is TGTGCCAGCAGTGACGGGGGGAACTATGGCTACACCTTC.

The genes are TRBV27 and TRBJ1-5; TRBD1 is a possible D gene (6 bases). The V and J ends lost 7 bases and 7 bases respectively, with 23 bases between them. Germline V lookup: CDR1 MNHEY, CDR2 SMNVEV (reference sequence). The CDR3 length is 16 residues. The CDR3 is CASKPSVGHPPQPQHF. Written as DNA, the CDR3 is TGTGCCAGCAAACCCTCTGTGGGACACCCGCCCCAGCCCCAGCATTTT.

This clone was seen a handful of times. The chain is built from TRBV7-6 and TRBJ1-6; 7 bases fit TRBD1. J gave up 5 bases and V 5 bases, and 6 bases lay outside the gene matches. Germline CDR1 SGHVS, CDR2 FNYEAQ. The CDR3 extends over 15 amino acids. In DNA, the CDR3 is TGTGCCAGCAGCCCCGACAGGGTCCATAATTCACCCCTCCACTTT. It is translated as CASSPDRVHNSPLHF.

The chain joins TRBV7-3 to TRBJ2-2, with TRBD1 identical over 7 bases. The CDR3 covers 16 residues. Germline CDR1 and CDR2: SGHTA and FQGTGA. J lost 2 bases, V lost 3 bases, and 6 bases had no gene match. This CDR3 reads CASSLSGTVNTGELFF. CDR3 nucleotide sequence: TGTGCCAGCAGCTTGTCCGGGACAGTAAACACCGGGGAGCTGTTTTTT.